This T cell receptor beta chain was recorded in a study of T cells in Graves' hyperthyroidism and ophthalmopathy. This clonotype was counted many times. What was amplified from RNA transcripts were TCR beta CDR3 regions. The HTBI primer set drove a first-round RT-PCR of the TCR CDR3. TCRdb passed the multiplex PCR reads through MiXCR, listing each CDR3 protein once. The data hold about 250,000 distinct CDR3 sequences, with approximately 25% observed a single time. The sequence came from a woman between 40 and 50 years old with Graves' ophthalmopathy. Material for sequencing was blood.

This chain's CDR3 is CASSLGQGYYGYTF. In DNA, the CDR3 is TGTGCCAGCAGCCTCGGACAGGGCTACTATGGCTACACCTTC. The rearrangement links TRBV6-1 to TRBJ1-2, with 8 bases lining up with TRBD1. The J segment lost 3 bases and the V segment lost 6 bases, leaving 6 bases of the junction unmatched. Germline lookup yields CDR1 MNHNS and CDR2 SASEGT. The CDR3 totals 14 residues.